The 27 T cell receptor beta chains below come from one sample, sequenced in a study of metastatic and nonmetastatic thyroid tumors. The entire patient cohort was treatment-naive prior to thyroid surgery. TCRdb reassembled clones from the PCR reads with MiXCR. The profile shows 5,500 to 6,000 clones, roughly 25% of them singletons. The sequenced sample was adjacent normal tissue. The receptors were gathered from a male donor with papillary thyroid cancer or a benign thyroid nodule (not recorded which). Some clones in this sample may be carry-over from other donors' samples.

This clone is judged medium-sized. The CDR3 loop reads CASRKIAGYQETQYF. Here the CDR3 DNA reads TGTGCCAGCAGGAAAATAGCGGGATACCAAGAGACCCAGTACTTC. This chain links TRBV28 with TRBJ2-5, with TRBD2 identical over 8 bases. The CDR3 extends over 15 amino acids. J was trimmed by 0 bases and V by 6 bases; bases with no gene match: 6. Germline V CDR1 and CDR2: MDHEN, SYDVKM.

Within the sample, this clone is medium-sized (0.01 to 0.1%). The chain has TRBV6-1 and TRBJ2-1; tentative D call: TRBD2 (5 bases). Germline values: CDR1 MNHNS, CDR2 SASEGT. The CDR3 runs 12 residues. Trimming took 3 bases from V and 7 from J, leaving 7 bases between them. CDR3 sequence: CASSDPGNEQFF. The CDR3 DNA is TGTGCCAGCAGTGACCCGGGGAATGAGCAGTTCTTC.

J is TRBJ1-3 and V is TRBV6-6; D unclear. Trimming shortened V by 0 bases and J by 7 bases, and 7 bases separated the two germline ends. This CDR3 contains 13 residues. The germline gives CDR1 MNHNY, CDR2 SVGAGI (reference sequence). The CDR3 nucleotides read TGTGCCAGCAGTTACTCCACGGGCAACACCATATATTTT. It yields the protein CASSYSTGNTIYF.

At least ten counts were recorded for this clone. The same CDR3 arises from other DNA sequences in this sample as well. V and J are TRBV5-1 and TRBJ1-2; maybe TRBD1 (6 bases). Germline CDR1 is SGHRS and CDR2 is YFSETQ. The germline V and J ends were trimmed by 0 bases and 6 bases, with 9 bases remaining between them. The length of the CDR3 is 13 residues. The CDR3 region is CASSLAEGDGYTF. Written as DNA, the CDR3 is TGCGCCAGCAGCTTGGCCGAGGGGGATGGCTACACCTTC.

The gene calls are TRBV9 and TRBJ1-3; D gene unclear. The CDR3 is 14 residues long. Trimming cost V 3 bases and J 0 bases, with 7 bases left between them. Germline assignment: CDR1 SGDLS and CDR2 YYNGEE. This chain's CDR3 is CASSAGGSGNTIYF. CDR3 DNA sequence: TGTGCCAGCAGCGCCGGTGGCTCTGGAAACACCATATATTTT. Full variable domain (rest looked up from reference TRBV9 and TRBJ1-3): DSGVTQTPKHLITATGQRVTLRCSPRSGDLSVYWYQQSLDQGLQFLIQYYNGEERAKGNILERFSAQQFPDLHSELNLSSLELGDSALYFCASSAGGSGNTIYFGEGSWLTVV.

This clone appeared many times. This sequence joins TRBV7-9 and TRBJ2-7; no clear D gene. Germline V lookup: CDR1 SEHNR, CDR2 FQNEAQ (reference sequence). V was pared by 1 base and J by 4 bases, with 5 bases between. The CDR3 has 12 amino acids. CDR3 region: CASSLEVYEQYF. In nucleotides, the CDR3 is TGTGCCAGCAGCTTAGAAGTATACGAGCAGTACTTC.

The chain uses TRBV30 and TRBJ1-2; D possibly corresponds to TRBD1 (6 bases). Trimming pared 1 base from V and 3 bases from J, leaving 21 bases between. Germline V gene data show CDR1 as GTSNPN and CDR2 as SVGIG (reference sequence). The CDR3 has 17 residues. This CDR3 reads CAWSGGQGGIADYGYTF. The CDR3 nucleotides are TGTGCCTGGAGTGGGGGGCAGGGTGGTATTGCGGACTATGGCTACACCTTC.

This clone is termed medium-sized (0.01 to 0.1%). The chain employs TRBV20-1 and TRBJ1-1; D perhaps matches TRBD1 (5 bases). V was pared by 0 bases and J by 3 bases, with 14 bases between. Per the germline V gene, CDR1 is DFQATT and CDR2 is SNEGSKA (reference sequence). The CDR3 runs 15 residues. The CDR3 region has the DNA TGCAGTGCTAGAGATCTCCGGGGGGGGGACACTGAAGCTTTCTTT. It encodes CSARDLRGGDTEAFF.

This clone is medium-sized. The chain employs TRBV4-1 and TRBJ2-2; 8 nucleotides line up with TRBD1. J was trimmed by 4 bases and V by 4 bases; bases with no gene match: 8. Germline CDR1 reads MGHRA; CDR2 reads YSYEKL. The CDR3 runs 16 residues. The CDR3 DNA follows: TGCGCCAGCAGCCGAGAGGTACAGGGGGTCACCGGGGAGCTGTTTTTT. It specifies CASSREVQGVTGELFF.

This chain uses TRBV12-3 or TRBV12-4 with TRBJ2-7; tentative D call: TRBD1 (7 bases). CDR3 size: 13 residues. V shed 6 bases and J shed 10 bases, with 19 bases lying between them. The CDR3 coding sequence is TGTGCCAGCAGAATGCGACAGGGACTTGGTCAGTACTTC. Encoded protein: CASRMRQGLGQYF.

The chain employs TRBV6-2 or TRBV6-3 and TRBJ1-1, with D possibly being TRBD1 (6 bases). With 2 bases removed from V and 2 bases from J, the gap between germline ends came to 27 bases. Germline assignment: CDR1 MNHEY and CDR2 SVGEGT. This CDR3 spans 20 amino acids. CDR3 DNA sequence: TGTGCCAGCAGTTACCGTCCAGACAGGCCAGAACTGGGTGGAAACACTGAAGCTTTCTTT. This sequence encodes CASSYRPDRPELGGNTEAFF.

By share, this clone ranks as large. V and J are TRBV5-5 and TRBJ2-7, with TRBD1 identical over 8 bases. Germline values: CDR1 SGHKS, CDR2 YYEKEE (reference sequence). Losses at the gene ends were 0 bases for V and 5 bases for J; bases not matched to a gene: 7. The CDR3 loop spans 15 amino acids. The CDR3 DNA reads TGTGCCAGCAGCTTGGAGCAGGGGGCGATCCACGAGCAGTACTTC. This translates into CASSLEQGAIHEQYF.

The V call is TRBV7-2, the J call TRBJ2-1; a weak D match, TRBD2 (5 bases). Germline V CDR1 and CDR2: SGHTA, FQGNSA. The CDR3 is 14 residues long. The germline V and J ends were trimmed by 1 base and 8 bases, with 12 bases remaining between them. The CDR3 reads CASSLVRAWDEQFF. CDR3 DNA sequence: TGTGCCAGCAGCTTAGTGCGGGCCTGGGATGAGCAGTTCTTC.

This clone was seen a handful of times. The chain links TRBV18 to TRBJ2-7; TRBD1 might be the D (6 bases). CDR3 length: 15 amino acids. Trimming removed 2 bases at V and 4 bases at J, with 15 bases between. CDR1 and CDR2 (germline): KGHSH, LQKENI. CDR3 DNA sequence: TGTGCCAGCTCACCAGCACCGGGACATCCATACGAGCAGTACTTC. Amino acid sequence: CASSPAPGHPYEQYF.

This clone was counted only a few times. The V call is TRBV6-1, the J call TRBJ2-3, with 10 bases identical to TRBD2. From germline, CDR1 is MNHNS and CDR2 SASEGT. CDR3 length: 14 amino acids. With 6 bases clipped from V and 6 bases from J, the junction kept 6 bases outside the gene matches. DNA for the CDR3: TGTGCCAGCAGGCCTAGCGGGAGTGTTGATACGCAGTATTTT. Translating gives CASRPSGSVDTQYF.

This rearrangement joins TRBV5-1 to TRBJ2-2; D possibly corresponds to TRBD2 (5 bases). Germline V gene sequence: CDR1 SGHRS, CDR2 YFSETQ. The CDR3 contains 16 residues. V lost 0 bases, J lost 5 bases, and 14 bases lay in between. CDR3 DNA sequence: TGCGCCAGCAGCTTGGTTCCCCTGGGCGGGACCGGGGAGCTGTTTTTT. Translated, it gives CASSLVPLGGTGELFF.

This chain links TRBV20-1 with TRBJ2-7; D could derive from TRBD1 or TRBD2 (5 bases each). The CDR3 sequence is 13 residues long. Germline V CDR1 and CDR2: DFQATT, SNEGSKA (reference sequence). Between the trimmed V and J ends, which lost 2 bases and 2 bases, there was a span of 10 bases. CDR3 DNA: TGCAGTGCTAGACAGGGACCTCCCTACGAGCAGTACTTC. Translated, it gives CSARQGPPYEQYF.

Note on this clone: An end of the junction differs from the germline gene, which may be a read error. This chain uses TRBV2 with TRBJ1-5; D perhaps matches TRBD1 (5 bases). Germline CDR1 SNHLY, CDR2 FYNNEI. There are 14 residues in the CDR3. CDR3 sequence (DNA): TGTGCCAGCAGCACAGGACGTCATGAGCAGCCAGAGCTTTTT. It encodes CASSTGRHEQPELF. Full variable domain (rest looked up from reference TRBV2 and TRBJ1-5): EPEVTQTPSHQVTQMGQEVILRCVPISNHLYFYWYRQILGQKVEFLVSFYNNEISEKSEIFDDQFSVERPDGSNFTLKIRSTKLEDSAMYFCASSTGRHEQPELFGDGTRLSIL.

This chain uses TRBV2 with TRBJ1-6, with 8 bases matching TRBD1. The CDR3 has 14 amino acids. The germline gives CDR1 SNHLY, CDR2 FYNNEI. J gave up 10 bases and V 7 bases, and 9 bases lay outside the gene matches. The chain's CDR3 is CASMRDRGGSPLHF. DNA of the CDR3: TGTGCCAGCATGAGAGACAGGGGAGGATCACCCCTCCACTTT.

The chain is built from TRBV30 and TRBJ2-7, with a tentative D call TRBD1 (6 bases). The germline V and J ends were trimmed by 3 bases and 6 bases, with 21 bases remaining between them. CDR3 length equals 15 residues. Germline assignment: CDR1 GTSNPN and CDR2 SVGIG (reference sequence). CDR3 nucleotide sequence: TGTGCCTGGAGCCCCCGGACAGAGTTGACGGGCGAGCAGTACTTC. Protein: CAWSPRTELTGEQYF.

The genes are TRBV30 and TRBJ1-4, with D perhaps matching TRBD1 (6 bases). V was trimmed by 0 bases and J by 8 bases, leaving 13 bases between them. CDR3 size: 14 residues. CDR1 and CDR2 (germline): GTSNPN, SVGIG (reference sequence). CDR3 amino acids: CAWSVRQGKEKLFF. CDR3 sequence (DNA): TGTGCCTGGAGTGTACGGCAGGGGAAGGAAAAACTGTTTTTT.

By proportion, this clone is medium-sized. The gene calls are TRBV20-1 and TRBJ2-1; D is undetermined. In germline, CDR1 is DFQATT, CDR2 SNEGSKA (reference sequence). CDR3 length equals 10 residues. The V and J ends lost 4 bases and 7 bases respectively, with 5 bases between them. The chain's CDR3 is CSATENEQFF. The CDR3 DNA sequence: TGCAGTGCTACGGAGAATGAGCAGTTCTTC.

This chain uses TRBV6-5 with TRBJ2-7; TRBD2 is a possible D gene (5 bases). Trimming left V 0 bases short and J 1 base short, with 13 bases between. CDR3 size: 16 residues. The germline V gene encodes CDR1 MNHEY and CDR2 SVGAGI. In DNA, the CDR3 is TGTGCCAGCAGTTACTCGGGTGGGAGCGGATCCTACGAGCAGTACTTC. Encoded protein: CASSYSGGSGSYEQYF.

The rearrangement links TRBV5-1 to TRBJ2-1, with D tentatively TRBD1 (5 bases). The CDR3 contains 13 residues. V dropped 3 bases and J dropped 4 bases, with 8 bases sitting between them. The germline V gene encodes CDR1 SGHRS and CDR2 YFSETQ. CDR3 in amino acids: CASSWTPYNEQFF. CDR3 sequence (DNA): TGCGCCAGCAGCTGGACACCTTACAATGAGCAGTTCTTC.

This clone was detected ten times or more. The gene calls are TRBV9 and TRBJ2-5, with 11 bases fitting TRBD2. Trimming removed 0 bases from V and 5 bases from J; junction bases left unmatched: 3. Germline V CDR1 and CDR2: SGDLS, YYNGEE. The CDR3 totals 15 residues. CDR3 residues: CASSVDSGRGETQYF. CDR3 nucleotide sequence: TGTGCCAGCAGCGTAGATAGCGGGAGGGGGGAGACCCAGTACTTC.

This clone was counted many times. This chain uses TRBV10-3 with TRBJ1-1; D might be TRBD1 (6 bases). The ends were cut back, 6 bases at V and 0 bases at J, with 8 bases in the middle. This CDR3 contains 13 residues. Germline CDR1 and CDR2: ENHRY and SYGVKD. DNA of the CDR3: TGTGCCATCAGCGACAGGATGAACACTGAAGCTTTCTTT. Protein: CAISDRMNTEAFF.

The V and J genes are TRBV27 and TRBJ2-1, with 7 bases aligning to TRBD1. The V and J ends lost 5 bases and 9 bases, in that order; junction bases with no gene match: 16. Germline CDR1 reads MNHEY; CDR2 reads SMNVEV (reference sequence). The CDR3 covers 16 residues. The CDR3 DNA follows: TGTGCCAGCAGTACAACCCCAGGGGGAGTGGTGAGTGAGCAGTTCTTC. This codes for CASSTTPGGVVSEQFF.